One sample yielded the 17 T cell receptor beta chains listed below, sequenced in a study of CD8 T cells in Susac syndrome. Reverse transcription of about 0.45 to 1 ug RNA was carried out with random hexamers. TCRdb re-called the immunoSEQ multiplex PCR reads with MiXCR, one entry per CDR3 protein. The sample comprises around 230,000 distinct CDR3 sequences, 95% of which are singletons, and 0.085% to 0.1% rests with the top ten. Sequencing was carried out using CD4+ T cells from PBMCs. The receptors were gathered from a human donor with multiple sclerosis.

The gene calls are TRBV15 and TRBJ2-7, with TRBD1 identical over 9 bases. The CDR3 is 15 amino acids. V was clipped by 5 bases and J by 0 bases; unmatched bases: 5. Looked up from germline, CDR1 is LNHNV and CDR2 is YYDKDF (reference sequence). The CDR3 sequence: CATSRDRDNSYEQYF. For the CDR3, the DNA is TGTGCCACCAGCCGGGACAGGGATAACTCCTACGAGCAGTACTTC.

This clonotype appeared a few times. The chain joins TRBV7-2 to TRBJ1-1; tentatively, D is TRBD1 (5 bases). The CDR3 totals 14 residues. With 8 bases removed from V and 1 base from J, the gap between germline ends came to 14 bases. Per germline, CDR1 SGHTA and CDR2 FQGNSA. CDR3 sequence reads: CASRAGRTNTEAFF. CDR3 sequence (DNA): TGTGCCAGCCGGGCGGGGCGGACGAACACTGAAGCTTTCTTT. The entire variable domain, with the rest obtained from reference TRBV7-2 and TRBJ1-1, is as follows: GAGVSQSPSNKVTEKGKDVELRCDPISGHTALYWYRQSLGQGLEFLIYFQGNSAPDKSGLPSDRFSAERTGGSVSTLTIQRTQQEDSAVYLCASRAGRTNTEAFFGQGTRLTVV.

CDR3 loop: CASSVVSVGANVLTF. Written as DNA, the CDR3 is TGTGCCAGCAGCGTAGTTTCAGTCGGGGCCAACGTCCTGACTTTC. V usage is TRBV9 and J usage is TRBJ2-6, with unresolved D. Germline-derived CDR1 and CDR2 are SGDLS and YYNGEE. V was shortened by 0 bases and J by 4 bases, with 8 bases between the two germline ends. This CDR3 is 15 amino acids long. The variable domain in full, completed from reference TRBV9 and TRBJ2-6, reads DSGVTQTPKHLITATGQRVTLRCSPRSGDLSVYWYQQSLDQGLQFLIQYYNGEERAKGNILERFSAQQFPDLHSELNLSSLELGDSALYFCASSVVSVGANVLTFGAGSRLTVL.

The CDR3: CSVQGQAPEAFF. CDR3 DNA: TGCAGCGTTCAGGGACAGGCACCTGAAGCTTTCTTT. The rearrangement links TRBV29-1 to TRBJ1-1; the match to TRBD1 covers 8 bases. The CDR3 covers 12 residues. The junction had 5 bases not matched to a gene; V was cut back by 5 bases and J by 6 bases. Germline V gene lookup returns CDR1 SQVTM and CDR2 ANQGSEA.

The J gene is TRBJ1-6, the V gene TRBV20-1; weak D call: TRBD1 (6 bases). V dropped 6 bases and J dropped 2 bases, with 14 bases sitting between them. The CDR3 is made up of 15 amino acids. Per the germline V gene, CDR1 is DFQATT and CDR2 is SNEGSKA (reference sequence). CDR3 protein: CSASKTGTYNSPLHF. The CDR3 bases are TGCAGTGCCTCGAAGACAGGCACCTATAATTCACCCCTCCACTTT.

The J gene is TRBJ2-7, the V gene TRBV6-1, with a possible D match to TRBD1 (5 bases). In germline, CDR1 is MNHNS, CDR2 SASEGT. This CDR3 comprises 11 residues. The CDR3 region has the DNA TGTGCGTTTGGACAAAACTACGAGCAGTACTTC. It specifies CAFGQNYEQYF.

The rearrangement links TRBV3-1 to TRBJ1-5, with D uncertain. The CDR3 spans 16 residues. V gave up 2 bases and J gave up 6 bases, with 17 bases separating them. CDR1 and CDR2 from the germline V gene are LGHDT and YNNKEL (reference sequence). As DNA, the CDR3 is TGTGCCAGCAGCCAAAGACCCGGGAGGGCGGGTCAGCCCCAGCATTTT. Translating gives CASSQRPGRAGQPQHF.

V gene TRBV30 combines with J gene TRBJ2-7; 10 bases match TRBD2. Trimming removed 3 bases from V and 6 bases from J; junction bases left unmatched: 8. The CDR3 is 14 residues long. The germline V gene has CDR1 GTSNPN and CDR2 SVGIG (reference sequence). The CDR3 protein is CAWRSVLAGPEQYF. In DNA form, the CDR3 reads TGTGCCTGGAGAAGTGTACTAGCGGGACCCGAGCAGTACTTC.

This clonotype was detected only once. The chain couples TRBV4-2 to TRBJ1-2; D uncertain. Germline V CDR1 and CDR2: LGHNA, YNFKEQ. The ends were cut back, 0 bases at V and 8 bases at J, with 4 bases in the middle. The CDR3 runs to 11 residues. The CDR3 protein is CASSQEQGYTF. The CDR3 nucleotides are TGTGCCAGCAGCCAAGAACAGGGCTACACCTTC.

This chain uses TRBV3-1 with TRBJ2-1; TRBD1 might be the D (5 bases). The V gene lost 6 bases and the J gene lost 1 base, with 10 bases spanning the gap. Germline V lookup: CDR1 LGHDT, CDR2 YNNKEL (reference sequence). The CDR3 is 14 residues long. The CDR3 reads CASSPGLSYNEQFF. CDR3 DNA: TGTGCCAGCAGTCCAGGGTTGTCCTACAATGAGCAGTTCTTC.

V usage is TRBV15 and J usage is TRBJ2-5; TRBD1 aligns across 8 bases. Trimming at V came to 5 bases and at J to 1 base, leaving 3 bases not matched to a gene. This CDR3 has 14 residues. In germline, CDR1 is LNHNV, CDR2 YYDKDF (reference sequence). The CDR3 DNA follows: TGTGCCACCAGCTGGGACAGGAGCCAAGAGACCCAGTACTTC. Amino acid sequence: CATSWDRSQETQYF.

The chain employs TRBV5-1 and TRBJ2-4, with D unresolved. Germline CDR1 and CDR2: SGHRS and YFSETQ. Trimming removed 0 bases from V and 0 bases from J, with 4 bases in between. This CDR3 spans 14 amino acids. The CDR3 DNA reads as TGCGCCAGCAGCTTGGAACTAGCCAAAAACATTCAGTACTTC. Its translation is CASSLELAKNIQYF. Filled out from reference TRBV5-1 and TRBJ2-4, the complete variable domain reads KAGVTQTPRYLIKTRGQQVTLSCSPISGHRSVSWYQQTPGQGLQFLFEYFSETQRNKGNFPGRFSGRQFSNSRSEMNVSTLELGDSALYLCASSLELAKNIQYFGAGTRLSVL.

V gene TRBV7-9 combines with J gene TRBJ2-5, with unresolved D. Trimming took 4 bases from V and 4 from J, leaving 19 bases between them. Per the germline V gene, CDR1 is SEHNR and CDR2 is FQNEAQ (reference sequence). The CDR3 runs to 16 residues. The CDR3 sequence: CASSWHPDRRLETQYF. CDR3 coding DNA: TGTGCCAGCAGCTGGCATCCGGACCGCCGCTTAGAGACCCAGTACTTC.

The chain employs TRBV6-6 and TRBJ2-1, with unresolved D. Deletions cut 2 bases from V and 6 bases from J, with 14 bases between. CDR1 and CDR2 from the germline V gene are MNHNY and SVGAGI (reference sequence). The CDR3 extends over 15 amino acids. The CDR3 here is CASSYTQLRSNEQFF. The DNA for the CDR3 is TGTGCCAGCAGTTACACCCAGCTGAGGTCCAATGAGCAGTTCTTC.

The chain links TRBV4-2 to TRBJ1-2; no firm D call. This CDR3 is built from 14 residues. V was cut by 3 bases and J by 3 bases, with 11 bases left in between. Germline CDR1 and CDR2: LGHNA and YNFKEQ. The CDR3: CASSQATEDYGYTF. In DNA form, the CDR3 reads TGTGCCAGCAGCCAGGCAACAGAAGACTATGGCTACACCTTC.

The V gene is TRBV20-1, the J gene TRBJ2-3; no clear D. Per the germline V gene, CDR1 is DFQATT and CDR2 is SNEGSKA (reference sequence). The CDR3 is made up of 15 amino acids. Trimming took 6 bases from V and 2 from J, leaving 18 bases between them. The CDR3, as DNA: TGCAGTGCCACGAGTGCCAGTTCGGTCACAGATACGCAGTATTTT. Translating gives CSATSASSVTDTQYF.

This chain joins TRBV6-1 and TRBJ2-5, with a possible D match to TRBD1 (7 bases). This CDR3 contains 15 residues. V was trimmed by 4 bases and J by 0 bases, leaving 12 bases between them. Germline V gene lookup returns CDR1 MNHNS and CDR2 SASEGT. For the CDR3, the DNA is TGTGCCAGCAGTGCGACAGGGAGGTACCAAGAGACCCAGTACTTC. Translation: CASSATGRYQETQYF.